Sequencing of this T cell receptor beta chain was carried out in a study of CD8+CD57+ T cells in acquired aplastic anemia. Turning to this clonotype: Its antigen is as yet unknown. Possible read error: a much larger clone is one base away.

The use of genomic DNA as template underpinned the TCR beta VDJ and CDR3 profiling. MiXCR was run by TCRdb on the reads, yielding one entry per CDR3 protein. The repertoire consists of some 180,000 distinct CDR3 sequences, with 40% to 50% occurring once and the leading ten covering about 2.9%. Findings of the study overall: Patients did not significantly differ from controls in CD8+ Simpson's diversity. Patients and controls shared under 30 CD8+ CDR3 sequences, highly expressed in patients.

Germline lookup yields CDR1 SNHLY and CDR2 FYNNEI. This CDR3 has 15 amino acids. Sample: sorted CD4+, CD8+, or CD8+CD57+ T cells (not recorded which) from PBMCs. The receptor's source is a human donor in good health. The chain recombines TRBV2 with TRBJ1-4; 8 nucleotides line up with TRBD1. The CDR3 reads CASRSTPDRDEKLLF. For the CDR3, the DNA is TGTGCCAGCAGGTCTACACCGGACAGGGATGAAAAACTGCTCTTT. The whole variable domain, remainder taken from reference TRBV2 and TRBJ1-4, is EPEVTQTPSHQVTQMGQEVILRCVPISNHLYFYWYRQILGQKVEFLVSFYNNEISEKSEIFDDQFSVERPDGSNFTLKIRSTKLEDSAMYFCASRSTPDRDEKLLFGSGTQLSVL.